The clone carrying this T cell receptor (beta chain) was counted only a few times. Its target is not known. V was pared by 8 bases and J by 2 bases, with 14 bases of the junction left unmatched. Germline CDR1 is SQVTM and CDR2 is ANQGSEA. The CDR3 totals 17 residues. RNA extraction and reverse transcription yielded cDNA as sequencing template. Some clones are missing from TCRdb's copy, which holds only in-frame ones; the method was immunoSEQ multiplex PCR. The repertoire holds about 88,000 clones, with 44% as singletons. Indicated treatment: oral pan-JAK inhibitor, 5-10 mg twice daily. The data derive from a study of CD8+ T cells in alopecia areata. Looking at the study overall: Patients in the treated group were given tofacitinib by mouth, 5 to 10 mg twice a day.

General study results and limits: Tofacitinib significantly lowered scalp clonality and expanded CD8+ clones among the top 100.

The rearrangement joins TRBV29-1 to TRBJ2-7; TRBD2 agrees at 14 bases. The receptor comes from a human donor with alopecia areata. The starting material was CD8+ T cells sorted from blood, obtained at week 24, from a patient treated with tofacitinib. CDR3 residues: CSIAGLPGLAGAYEQYF. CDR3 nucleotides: TGCAGCATCGCCGGACTCCCGGGACTAGCGGGAGCCTACGAGCAGTACTTC.